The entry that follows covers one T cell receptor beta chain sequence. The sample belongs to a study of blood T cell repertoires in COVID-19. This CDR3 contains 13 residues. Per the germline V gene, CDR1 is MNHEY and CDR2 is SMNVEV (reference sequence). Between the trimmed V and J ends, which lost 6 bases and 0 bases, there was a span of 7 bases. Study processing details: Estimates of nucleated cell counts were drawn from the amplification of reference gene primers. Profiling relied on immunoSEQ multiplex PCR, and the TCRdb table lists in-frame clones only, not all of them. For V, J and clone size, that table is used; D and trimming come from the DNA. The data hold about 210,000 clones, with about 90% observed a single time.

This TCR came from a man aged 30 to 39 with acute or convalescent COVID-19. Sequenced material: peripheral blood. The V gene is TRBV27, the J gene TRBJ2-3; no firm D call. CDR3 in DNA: TGTGCCAGCAGGACATCTAGCACAGATACGCAGTATTTT. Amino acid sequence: CASRTSSTDTQYF.